This TCR beta chain was sequenced during a study of T cell changes during pregnancy in multiple sclerosis. The V gene's germline CDR1 is MNHEY and CDR2 SMNVEV (reference sequence). The V gene lost 5 bases and the J gene lost 5 bases, with 13 bases spanning the gap. There are 13 residues in the CDR3. The data were produced by immunoSEQ multiplex PCR, yet TCRdb's version contains in-frame clones alone and is incomplete. The sample includes just under 50,000 clones, over 80% of them seen just once. This receptor was identified in a female donor with multiple sclerosis, enrolled in a pregnancy study. Here the sequenced sample was CD8+ T cells from peripheral blood mononuclear cells, taken after pregnancy. The chain recombines TRBV27 with TRBJ2-7; D gene uncertain. This CDR3 reads CASSPPAGHEQYF. The CDR3, as DNA: TGTGCCAGCAGTCCCCCCGCAGGCCACGAGCAGTACTTC.